Below are 9 T cell receptor beta chains sequenced from a single sample in a study of blood T cell repertoires in COVID-19. Clones were read by immunoSEQ multiplex PCR, and TCRdb kept only the in-frame ones, dropping some. The sample includes about 44,000 clones, around 90% of them seen just once. Sequences were obtained from peripheral blood. Every receptor here comes from a woman aged 80 or over in a cohort sampled during active or convalescent COVID-19.

This chain connects TRBV5-1 to TRBJ1-2; D call uncertain. V lost 0 bases to trimming and J lost 3 bases, with 18 bases between them. Germline assignment: CDR1 SGHRS and CDR2 YFSETQ. The CDR3 consists of 17 residues. The CDR3 DNA follows: TGCGCCAGCAGCTTGGCCGGCGGAGTGGGAGGTGACTATGGCTACACCTTC. Translating it yields CASSLAGGVGGDYGYTF.

The gene calls are TRBV28 and TRBJ2-4, with TRBD2 as a possible D gene (6 bases). CDR1 is MDHEN and CDR2 is SYDVKM in the germline V gene. Trimming left V 6 bases short and J 15 bases short, with 30 bases between. This CDR3 spans 16 amino acids. CDR3 sequence reads: CASSSERAEFMSARYF. The CDR3, as DNA: TGTGCCAGCAGCTCCGAGCGGGCCGAGTTTATGAGTGCGCGGTACTTC.

The genes are TRBV11-2 and TRBJ2-3; 9 bases align to TRBD2. The CDR3 contains 16 residues. J was trimmed by 5 bases and V by 5 bases; bases with no gene match: 11. Germline CDR1 is SGHAT and CDR2 is FQNNGV. Here the CDR3 DNA reads TGTGCCAGCAGCACAGGAGCGGGAGGCCCGGTAGATACGCAGTATTTT. Translating gives CASSTGAGGPVDTQYF.

The CDR3 protein is CASQGGRYTF. Here the CDR3 DNA reads TGTGCCTCTCAGGGTGGTCGCTACACCTTC. The genes are TRBV6-4 and TRBJ1-2, with D possibly being TRBD1 (5 bases). Germline CDR1 is MRHNA and CDR2 is SNTAGT. CDR3 length: 10 amino acids. V dropped 11 bases and J dropped 9 bases, with 13 bases sitting between them.

The V and J genes are TRBV10-1 and TRBJ1-2; 10 positions agree with TRBD1. After removal of 5 bases from V and 0 bases from J, the junction contained 6 bases not matched to a gene. CDR3 size: 16 residues. The germline V gene has CDR1 WNHNN and CDR2 SYGVQD (reference sequence). As DNA, the CDR3 is TGCGCCAGCAGTCGGGACAGGGGTAAAGCTAACTATGGCTACACCTTC. This encodes CASSRDRGKANYGYTF.

The V call is TRBV5-5, the J call TRBJ2-7; 7 nucleotides match TRBD1. Trimming cost V 1 base and J 0 bases; bases outside gene matches: 7. This CDR3 is built from 16 residues. The germline gives CDR1 SGHKS, CDR2 YYEKEE (reference sequence). The CDR3 sequence: CASSLSWGQHSYEQYF. The CDR3 DNA is TGTGCCAGCAGCTTGAGTTGGGGACAGCACTCCTACGAGCAGTACTTC. Supplemented by reference TRBV5-5 and TRBJ2-7, the full variable domain reads DAGVTQSPTHLIKTRGQQVTLRCSPISGHKSVSWYQQVLGQGPQFIFQYYEKEERGRGNFPDRFSARQFPNYSSELNVNALLLGDSALYLCASSLSWGQHSYEQYFGPGTRLTVT.

The CDR3 region is CASSRVPAGGVGTQYF. The CDR3, as DNA: TGCGCCAGCAGCCGCGTACCGGCGGGAGGAGTCGGGACCCAGTACTTC. V and J are TRBV5-1 and TRBJ2-5, with 8 bases aligning to TRBD2. Trimming removed 4 bases from V and 7 bases from J; junction bases left unmatched: 15. CDR3 length: 16 amino acids. CDR1 and CDR2 from the germline V gene are SGHRS and YFSETQ.

This chain connects TRBV5-1 to TRBJ1-1; 7 nucleotides line up with TRBD1. Germline trimming cut 4 bases from V and 1 base from J; bases unmatched to any gene: 4. The germline V gene has CDR1 SGHRS and CDR2 YFSETQ. The CDR3 spans 14 residues. The CDR3, as DNA: TGCGCCAGCAGCCTCGGGACAGAGAACACTGAAGCTTTCTTT. This translates into CASSLGTENTEAFF.

The chain uses TRBV4-3 and TRBJ2-1, with D perhaps matching TRBD2 (7 bases). Germline V lookup: CDR1 LGHNA, CDR2 YSLEER. CDR3 length equals 16 residues. Deletions cut 0 bases from V and 3 bases from J, with 12 bases between. This CDR3 is CASSQDRGAYYNEQFF. CDR3 bases: TGCGCCAGCAGCCAAGATCGGGGGGCTTACTACAATGAGCAGTTCTTC.